This T cell receptor (beta chain) came from a study of blood T cell repertoires in COVID-19. Study-wide context: Spain, Italy and the United States supplied samples that represented acute and convalescent COVID-19. In each case, the material was cDNA or gDNA derived from T cells, B-cell-depleted T cells, or PBMCs.

The sample holds a few counts of this clone. Germline V gives CDR1 SGHTA, CDR2 FQGTGA. Trimming left V 1 base short and J 5 bases short, with 14 bases between. This CDR3 region has 15 residues. As originally analysed: Reference gene primer amplification gave estimated nucleated cell counts. The repertoire was sequenced with immunoSEQ multiplex PCR; TCRdb's copy has only in-frame clones and lacks some. That table furnishes V, J and clone size, whereas the DNA furnished D and trimming. The sample gives tens of thousands of clones, about nine tenths of which show up once; around 1.5% is in the top ten. The TCR was taken from a man aged 55 to 70 with acute or convalescent COVID-19. The chain recombines TRBV7-3 with TRBJ1-1; D possibly corresponds to TRBD1 (5 bases). Sequencing was performed on peripheral blood. CDR3 sequence reads: CASSLSAAGKTEAFF. CDR3 DNA: TGTGCCAGCAGCTTAAGCGCCGCAGGGAAAACTGAAGCTTTCTTT.